The clone carrying this T cell receptor beta chain was seen a few times. The target antigen is unknown. The TCR alpha and TCR beta cDNA libraries, bearing sample barcodes and UMIs, were generated by 5'RACE using constant-segment primers. TCRdb called the 5' RACE reads again in MiXCR, with one record for every CDR3 protein. Among around 310,000 distinct CDR3 sequences, around an eighth were seen once, and the ten largest hold around 20%. The CDR3 has 18 amino acids. V was trimmed by 5 bases and J by 0 bases, leaving 16 bases between them. Germline CDR1 reads KGHDR; CDR2 reads SFDVKD. The sample is drawn from a study of T-cell memory formation after mild COVID-19. Whole-study findings and limits: Several responding clones turned up in pre-infection memory, indicating that cross-reactive memory may have taken part. The study found contracting CD4+ clones mainly in CM and EM and contracting CD8+ clones in EMRA. Clonal second-wave expansions that peaked on day 37 had unconfirmed SARS-CoV-2 specificity.

The sample comprised PBMCs or a T cell subset sorted from them (not recorded which). The receptor was isolated from a man aged 18 to 29 who had mild COVID-19 (a few samples of this study predate the infection). Cell type and time point are not known. This chain links TRBV24-1 with TRBJ2-6; D gene uncertain. The CDR3 here is CATSGPSTGDSGANVLTF. CDR3 sequence (DNA): TGTGCCACCAGTGGTCCGAGTACCGGAGACTCTGGGGCCAACGTCCTGACTTTC.